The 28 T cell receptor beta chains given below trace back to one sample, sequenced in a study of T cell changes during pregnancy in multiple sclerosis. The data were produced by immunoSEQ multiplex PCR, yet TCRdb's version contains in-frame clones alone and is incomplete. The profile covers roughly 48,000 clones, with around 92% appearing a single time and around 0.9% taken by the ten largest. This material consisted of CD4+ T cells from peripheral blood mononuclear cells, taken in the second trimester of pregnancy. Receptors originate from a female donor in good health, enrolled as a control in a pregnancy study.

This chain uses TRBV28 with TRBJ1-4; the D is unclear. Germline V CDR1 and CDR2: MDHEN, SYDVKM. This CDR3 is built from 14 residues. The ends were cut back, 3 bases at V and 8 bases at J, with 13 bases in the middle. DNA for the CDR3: TGTGCCAGCAGTTTTAGGCCAGGAGGGGAAAAACTGTTTTTT. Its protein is CASSFRPGGEKLFF. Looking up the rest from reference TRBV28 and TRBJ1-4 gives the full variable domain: DVKVTQSSRYLVKRTGEKVFLECVQDMDHENMFWYRQDPGLGLRLIYFSYDVKMKEKGDIPEGYSVSREKKERFSLILESASTNQTSMYLCASSFRPGGEKLFFGSGTQLSVL.

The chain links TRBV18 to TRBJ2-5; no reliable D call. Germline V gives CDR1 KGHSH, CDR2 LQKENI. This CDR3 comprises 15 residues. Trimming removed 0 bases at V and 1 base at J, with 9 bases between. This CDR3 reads CASSPPNSIQETQYF. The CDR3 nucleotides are TGTGCCAGCTCACCACCGAATAGTATCCAAGAGACCCAGTACTTC. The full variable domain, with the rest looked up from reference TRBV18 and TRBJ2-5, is NAGVMQNPRHLVRRRGQEARLRCSPMKGHSHVYWYRQLPEEGLKFMVYLQKENIIDESGMPKERFSAEFPKEGPSILRIQQVVRGDSAAYFCASSPPNSIQETQYFGPGTRLLVL.

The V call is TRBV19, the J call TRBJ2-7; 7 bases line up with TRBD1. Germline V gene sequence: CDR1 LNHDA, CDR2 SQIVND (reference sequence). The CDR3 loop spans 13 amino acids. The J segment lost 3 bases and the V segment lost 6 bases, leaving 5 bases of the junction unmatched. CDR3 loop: CASSPGQIYEQYF. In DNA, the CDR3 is TGTGCCAGTAGCCCGGGACAGATCTACGAGCAGTACTTC.

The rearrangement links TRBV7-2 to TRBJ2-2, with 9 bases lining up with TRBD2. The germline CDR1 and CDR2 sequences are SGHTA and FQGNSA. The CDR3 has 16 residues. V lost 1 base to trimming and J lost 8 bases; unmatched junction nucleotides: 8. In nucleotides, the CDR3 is TGTGCCAGCAGCTTAGATCCAGCGGGAGGTTCAGGGGAGCTGTTTTTT. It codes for CASSLDPAGGSGELFF.

The CDR3 coding sequence is TGCGCCAGCAGCTTTACATGGGAGGGCTATGGCTACACCTTC. This codes for CASSFTWEGYGYTF. The chain has TRBV5-1 and TRBJ1-2; D gene unclear. The V gene's germline CDR1 is SGHRS and CDR2 YFSETQ. This CDR3 comprises 14 residues. Trimming pared 2 bases from V and 4 bases from J, leaving 12 bases between.

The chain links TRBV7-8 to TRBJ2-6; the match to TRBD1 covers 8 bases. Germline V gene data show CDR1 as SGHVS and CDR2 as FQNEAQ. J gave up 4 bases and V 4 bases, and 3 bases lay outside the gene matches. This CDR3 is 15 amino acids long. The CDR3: CASSSDRAGANVLTF. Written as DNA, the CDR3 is TGTGCCAGCAGCTCGGACAGGGCCGGGGCCAACGTCCTGACTTTC. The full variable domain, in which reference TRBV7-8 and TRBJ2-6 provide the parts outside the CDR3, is GAGVSQSPRYKVAKRGQDVALRCDPISGHVSLFWYQQALGQGPEFLTYFQNEAQLDKSGLPSDRFFAERPEGSVSTLKIQRTQQEDSAVYLCASSSDRAGANVLTFGAGSRLTVL.

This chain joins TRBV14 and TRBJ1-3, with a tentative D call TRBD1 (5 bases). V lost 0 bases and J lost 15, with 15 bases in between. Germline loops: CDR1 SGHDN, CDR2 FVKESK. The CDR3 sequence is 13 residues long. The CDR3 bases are TGTGCCAGCAGCCAAGAACTGTGGGGGGTTGGATATTTT. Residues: CASSQELWGVGYF.

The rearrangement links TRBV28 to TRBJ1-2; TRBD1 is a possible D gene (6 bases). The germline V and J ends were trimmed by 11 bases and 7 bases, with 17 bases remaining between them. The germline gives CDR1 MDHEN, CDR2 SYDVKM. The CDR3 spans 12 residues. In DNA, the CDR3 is TGTGCCGGAGGTCTGGGGGCCGGTGGCTACACCTTC. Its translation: CAGGLGAGGYTF.

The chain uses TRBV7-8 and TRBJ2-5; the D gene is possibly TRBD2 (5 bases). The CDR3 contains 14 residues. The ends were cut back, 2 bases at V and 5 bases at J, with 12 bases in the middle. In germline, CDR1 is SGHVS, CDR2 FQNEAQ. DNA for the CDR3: TGTGCCAGCAGCTTAATAGTAGCGCGGGAGACCCAGTACTTC. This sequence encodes CASSLIVARETQYF.

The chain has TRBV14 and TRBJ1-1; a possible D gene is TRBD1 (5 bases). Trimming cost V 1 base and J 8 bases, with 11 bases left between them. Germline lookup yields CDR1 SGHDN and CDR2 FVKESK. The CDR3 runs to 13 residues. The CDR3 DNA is TGTGCCAGCAGCCAAGCCCGGCAGGGCGAAGCTTTCTTT. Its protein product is CASSQARQGEAFF.

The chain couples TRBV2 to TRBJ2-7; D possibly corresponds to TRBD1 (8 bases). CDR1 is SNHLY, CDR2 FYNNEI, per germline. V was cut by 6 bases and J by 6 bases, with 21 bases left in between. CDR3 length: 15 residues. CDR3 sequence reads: CASRAFGQGGGEQYF. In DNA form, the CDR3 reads TGTGCCAGCAGGGCATTTGGACAGGGAGGGGGCGAGCAGTACTTC. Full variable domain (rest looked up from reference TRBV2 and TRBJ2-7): EPEVTQTPSHQVTQMGQEVILRCVPISNHLYFYWYRQILGQKVEFLVSFYNNEISEKSEIFDDQFSVERPDGSNFTLKIRSTKLEDSAMYFCASRAFGQGGGEQYFGPGTRLTVT.

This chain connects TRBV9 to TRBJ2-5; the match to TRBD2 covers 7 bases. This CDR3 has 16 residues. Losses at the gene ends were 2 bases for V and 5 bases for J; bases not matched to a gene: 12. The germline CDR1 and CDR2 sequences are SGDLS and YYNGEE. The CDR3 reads CASSVLSGRTGETQYF. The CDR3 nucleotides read TGTGCCAGCAGCGTGTTATCCGGGAGGACGGGGGAGACCCAGTACTTC.

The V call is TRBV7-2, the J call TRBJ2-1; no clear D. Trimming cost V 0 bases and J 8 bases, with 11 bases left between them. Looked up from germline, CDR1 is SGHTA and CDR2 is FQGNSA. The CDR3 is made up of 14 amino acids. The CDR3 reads CASSLAITEDEQFF. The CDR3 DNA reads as TGTGCCAGCAGCTTAGCGATAACCGAGGATGAGCAGTTCTTC.

DNA of the CDR3: TGTGCCAGTAGTATACGTTTTCTGGGGGCCCCCTACAATGAGCAGTTCTTC. This sequence encodes CASSIRFLGAPYNEQFF. The chain links TRBV19 to TRBJ2-1, with D maybe TRBD1 (6 bases). Germline V gives CDR1 LNHDA, CDR2 SQIVND (reference sequence). The CDR3 loop spans 17 amino acids. Trimming removed 2 bases at V and 2 bases at J, with 16 bases between.

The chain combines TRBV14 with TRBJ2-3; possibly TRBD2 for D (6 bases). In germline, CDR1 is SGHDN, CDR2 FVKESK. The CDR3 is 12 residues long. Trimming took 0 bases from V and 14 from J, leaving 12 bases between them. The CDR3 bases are TGTGCCAGCAGCCAAGACTGGACTAATAGGTATTTT. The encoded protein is CASSQDWTNRYF.

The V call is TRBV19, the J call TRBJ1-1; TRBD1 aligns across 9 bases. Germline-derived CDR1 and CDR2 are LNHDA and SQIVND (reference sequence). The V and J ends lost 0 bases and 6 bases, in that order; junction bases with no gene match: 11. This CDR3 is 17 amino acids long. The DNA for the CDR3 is TGTGCCAGTAGTATAGATCTAGGGACAGGGTGGACTCCTGAAGCTTTCTTT. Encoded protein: CASSIDLGTGWTPEAFF.

CDR3 DNA: TGTGCCAGCAGTTTAAAGAGACAGGGGGCGCGGGGCTACACCTTC. It codes for CASSLKRQGARGYTF. The chain is built from TRBV27 and TRBJ1-2; 10 bases fit TRBD1. Germline V gene data show CDR1 as MNHEY and CDR2 as SMNVEV (reference sequence). With V trimmed by 2 bases and J by 8 bases, 8 bases remained unmatched. This CDR3 contains 15 residues.

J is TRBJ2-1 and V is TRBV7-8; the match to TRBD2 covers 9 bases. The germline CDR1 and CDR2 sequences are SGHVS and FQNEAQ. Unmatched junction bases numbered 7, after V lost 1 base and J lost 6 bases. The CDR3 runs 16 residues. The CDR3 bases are TGTGCCAGCAGCTTAGTGGCTAGCGGGGCCCGCAATGAGCAGTTCTTC. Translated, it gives CASSLVASGARNEQFF.

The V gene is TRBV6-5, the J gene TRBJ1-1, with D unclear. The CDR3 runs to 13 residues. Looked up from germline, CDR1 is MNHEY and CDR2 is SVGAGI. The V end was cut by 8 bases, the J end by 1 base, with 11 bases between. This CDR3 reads CASAIRGNTEAFF. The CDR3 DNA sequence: TGTGCCAGCGCAATACGGGGGAACACTGAAGCTTTCTTT.

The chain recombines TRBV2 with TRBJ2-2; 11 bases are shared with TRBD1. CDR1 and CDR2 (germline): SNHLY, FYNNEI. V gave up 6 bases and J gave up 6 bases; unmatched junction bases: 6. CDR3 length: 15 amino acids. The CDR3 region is CASSVKGQGAGELFF. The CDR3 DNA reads TGTGCCAGCAGCGTAAAGGGACAGGGGGCCGGGGAGCTGTTTTTT.

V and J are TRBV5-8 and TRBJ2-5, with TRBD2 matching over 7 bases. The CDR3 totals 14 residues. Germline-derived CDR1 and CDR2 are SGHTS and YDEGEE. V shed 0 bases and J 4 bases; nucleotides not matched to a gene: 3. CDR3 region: CASSLGGGGETQYF. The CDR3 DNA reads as TGTGCCAGCAGCTTGGGCGGCGGGGGAGAGACCCAGTACTTC. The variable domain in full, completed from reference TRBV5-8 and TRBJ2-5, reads EAGVTQSPTHLIKTRGQQATLRCSPISGHTSVYWYQQALGLGLQFLLWYDEGEERNRGNFPPRFSGRQFPNYSSELNVNALELEDSALYLCASSLGGGGETQYFGPGTRLLVL.

CDR3 in amino acids: CASSSRGLTNEKLFF. Written as DNA, the CDR3 is TGTGCCAGCAGTTCTCGGGGGTTGACTAATGAAAAACTGTTTTTT. The rearrangement joins TRBV6-5 to TRBJ1-4, with D possibly being TRBD1 (5 bases). Germline V CDR1 and CDR2: MNHEY, SVGAGI. This CDR3 contains 15 residues. Trimming pared 4 bases from V and 2 bases from J, leaving 11 bases between.

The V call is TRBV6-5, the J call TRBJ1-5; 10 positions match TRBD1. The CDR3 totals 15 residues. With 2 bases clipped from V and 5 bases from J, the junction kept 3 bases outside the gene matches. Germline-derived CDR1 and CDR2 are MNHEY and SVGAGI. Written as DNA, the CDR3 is TGTGCCAGCAGTTACACAGGGACAGGGGATCAGCCCCAGCATTTT. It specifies CASSYTGTGDQPQHF.

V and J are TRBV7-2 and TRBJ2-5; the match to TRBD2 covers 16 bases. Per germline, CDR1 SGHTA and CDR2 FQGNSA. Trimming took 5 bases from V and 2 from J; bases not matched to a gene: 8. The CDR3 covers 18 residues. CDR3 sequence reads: CASSPGTSGRARQETQYF. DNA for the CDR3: TGTGCCAGCAGCCCCGGGACTAGCGGGAGGGCCAGGCAAGAGACCCAGTACTTC.

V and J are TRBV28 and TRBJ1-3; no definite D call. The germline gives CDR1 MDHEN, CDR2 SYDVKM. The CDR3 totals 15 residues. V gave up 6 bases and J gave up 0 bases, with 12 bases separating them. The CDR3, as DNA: TGTGCCAGCAGACCCGGGAGCTTCTCTGGAAACACCATATATTTT. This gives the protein CASRPGSFSGNTIYF.

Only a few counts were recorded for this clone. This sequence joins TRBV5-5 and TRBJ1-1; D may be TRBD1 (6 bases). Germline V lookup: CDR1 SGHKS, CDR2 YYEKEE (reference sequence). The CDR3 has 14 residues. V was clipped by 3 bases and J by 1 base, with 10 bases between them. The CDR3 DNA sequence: TGTGCCAGCAGCTGGGGACACCGGAACACTGAAGCTTTCTTT. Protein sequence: CASSWGHRNTEAFF.

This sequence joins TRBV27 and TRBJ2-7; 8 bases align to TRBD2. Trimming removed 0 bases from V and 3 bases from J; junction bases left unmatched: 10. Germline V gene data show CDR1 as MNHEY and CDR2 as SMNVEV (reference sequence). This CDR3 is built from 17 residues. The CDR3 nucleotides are TGTGCCAGCAGTTTATCGTCTCGCCCTAGCGGGTTCTACGAGCAGTACTTC. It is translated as CASSLSSRPSGFYEQYF.

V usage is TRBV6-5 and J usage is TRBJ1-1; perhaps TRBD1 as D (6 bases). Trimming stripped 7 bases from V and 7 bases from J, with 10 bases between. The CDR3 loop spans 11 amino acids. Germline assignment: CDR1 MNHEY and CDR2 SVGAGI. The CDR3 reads CASTLDSEAFF. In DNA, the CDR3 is TGTGCCAGCACCTTGGACAGTGAAGCTTTCTTT.